The 19 T cell receptor beta chains in this list originate from one sample, sequenced in a study of shared clonotypes between healthy human individuals. This table comes from immunoSEQ multiplex PCR, and its TCRdb copy is limited to in-frame clones, with some not included. The sample carries roughly 500,000 clones, about 96% recorded once. Source material: naive CD4+ T cells sorted from blood. The subset: CD45RA+ positively selected. Receptor source: a woman between 25 and 40 years old in good health.

This chain links TRBV28 with TRBJ2-7; TRBD1 agrees at 7 bases. V lost 6 bases and J lost 9; bases outside the gene matches: 11. CDR3 length: 13 amino acids. Germline CDR1 MDHEN, CDR2 SYDVKM. CDR3 protein: CASSSHGQDGQYF. As DNA, the CDR3 is TGTGCCAGCAGCTCCCACGGACAGGATGGGCAGTACTTC.

J is TRBJ2-3 and V is TRBV6-4, with a tentative D call TRBD1 (6 bases). Germline CDR1 MRHNA, CDR2 SNTAGT. V dropped 5 bases and J dropped 0 bases, with 9 bases sitting between them. The CDR3 is 14 residues long. The CDR3 is CASSPGQSTDTQYF. The CDR3 region has the DNA TGTGCCAGCAGTCCTGGACAGAGCACAGATACGCAGTATTTT.

CDR3 bases: TGTGCCAGCAGACCCGTAACAGGGGTGACGGTCGAGCAGTACTTC. Its translation: CASRPVTGVTVEQYF. The genes are TRBV6-5 and TRBJ2-7; 7 nucleotides line up with TRBD1. CDR1 is MNHEY, CDR2 SVGAGI, per germline. The CDR3 is 15 amino acids. The ends lost 6 bases at V and 6 bases at J; junction bases unmatched: 14.

The chain has TRBV28 and TRBJ1-1; D gene ambiguous. The V gene lost 10 bases and the J gene lost 4 bases, with 1 base spanning the gap. Germline loops: CDR1 MDHEN, CDR2 SYDVKM. The CDR3 contains 8 residues. CDR3 in amino acids: CATTEAFF. As DNA, the CDR3 is TGTGCCACCACTGAAGCTTTCTTT.

The rearrangement links TRBV2 to TRBJ2-3, with 13 bases fitting TRBD2. Losses at the gene ends were 6 bases for V and 7 bases for J; bases not matched to a gene: 7. Germline loops: CDR1 SNHLY, CDR2 FYNNEI. The CDR3 runs to 15 residues. CDR3 sequence: CASSLGTSGAYTQYF. The CDR3 bases are TGTGCCAGCAGCCTAGGGACTAGCGGGGCCTATACGCAGTATTTT.

The count of this clone is one. The chain joins TRBV19 to TRBJ1-4; D uncertain. Germline CDR1 and CDR2: LNHDA and SQIVND (reference sequence). The ends were cut back, 0 bases at V and 0 bases at J, with 2 bases in the middle. This CDR3 is 14 amino acids long. CDR3: CASSIEATNEKLFF. CDR3 bases: TGTGCCAGTAGTATAGAAGCAACTAATGAAAAACTGTTTTTT.

This clone was observed once. The V gene is TRBV5-4, the J gene TRBJ2-3; 10 bases are a match to TRBD2. V dropped 5 bases and J dropped 1; count of bases not matched to a gene: 7. From germline, CDR1 is SGHNT and CDR2 YYREEE (reference sequence). The CDR3 covers 16 residues. CDR3: CASRAPGTSGTDTQYF. Written as DNA, the CDR3 is TGTGCCAGCAGAGCGCCCGGGACTAGCGGCACAGATACGCAGTATTTT.

The chain uses TRBV30 and TRBJ2-7; the D is unclear. CDR1 and CDR2 (germline): GTSNPN, SVGIG (reference sequence). Trimming pared 3 bases from V and 2 bases from J, leaving 14 bases between. The CDR3 is made up of 14 amino acids. Written as DNA, the CDR3 is TGTGCCTGGAGAGTCGGTAGGGCCACCTACGAGCAGTACTTC. Amino acid sequence: CAWRVGRATYEQYF.

V gene TRBV5-4 combines with J gene TRBJ2-2, with D possibly being TRBD2 (5 bases). V lost 0 bases and J lost 4, with 13 bases in between. The CDR3 totals 16 residues. In germline, CDR1 is SGHNT, CDR2 YYREEE (reference sequence). The CDR3 nucleotides read TGTGCCAGCAGCTTGGGGGGTAGGACTCGCACCGGGGAGCTGTTTTTT. This encodes CASSLGGRTRTGELFF.

The chain couples TRBV19 to TRBJ1-2; D uncertain. This CDR3 is built from 15 residues. Germline values: CDR1 LNHDA, CDR2 SQIVND (reference sequence). V gave up 2 bases and J gave up 7 bases, with 17 bases separating them. CDR3 in amino acids: CASSINLRKLTGYTF. The DNA for the CDR3 is TGTGCCAGTAGTATAAACCTTCGGAAGCTCACTGGCTACACCTTC.

The chain recombines TRBV11-3 with TRBJ2-2, with 9 bases identical to TRBD1. Germline assignment: CDR1 SGHNT and CDR2 YENEEA. Trimming took 5 bases from V and 3 from J; bases not matched to a gene: 7. CDR3 length: 16 residues. The DNA of the CDR3 is TGTGCCAGCAGCCCAGGGTGGACAGGGGACACCGGGGAGCTGTTTTTT. This sequence encodes CASSPGWTGDTGELFF.

This chain links TRBV7-3 with TRBJ2-3; D may correspond to TRBD1 or TRBD2 (5 bases each). V dropped 2 bases and J dropped 2 bases, with 17 bases sitting between them. This CDR3 spans 17 amino acids. The germline CDR1 and CDR2 sequences are SGHTA and FQGTGA. CDR3 coding DNA: TGTGCCAGCAGCTTATTCGGGGCTACCCTTTACACAGATACGCAGTATTTT. This codes for CASSLFGATLYTDTQYF.

This chain connects TRBV28 to TRBJ2-7; 9 positions agree with TRBD2. The CDR3 runs 15 residues. V gave up 1 base and J gave up 4 bases; unmatched junction bases: 5. Germline lookup yields CDR1 MDHEN and CDR2 SYDVKM. In nucleotides, the CDR3 is TGTGCCAGCAGTTTATATGCGGGAGGGAATTACGAGCAGTACTTC. This encodes CASSLYAGGNYEQYF.

The chain recombines TRBV25-1 with TRBJ1-1, with a tentative D call TRBD1 (6 bases). V gave up 5 bases and J gave up 4 bases, with 20 bases separating them. This CDR3 is 16 amino acids long. The V gene's germline CDR1 is MGHDK and CDR2 SYGVNS. The chain's CDR3 is CASSSGGPVWGTEAFF. CDR3 DNA sequence: TGTGCCAGCAGTTCCGGGGGGCCGGTTTGGGGCACTGAAGCTTTCTTT.

The chain combines TRBV7-2 with TRBJ1-5; 8 nucleotides agree with TRBD1. The germline V gene encodes CDR1 SGHTA and CDR2 FQGNSA. The V gene end was trimmed by 2 bases and the J gene end by 7 bases; junction bases not matched to a gene: 7. CDR3 length: 15 residues. The CDR3 loop reads CASSLYQGARQPQHF. For the CDR3, the DNA is TGTGCCAGCAGCTTATACCAGGGGGCGCGGCAGCCCCAGCATTTT.

The CDR3 sequence: CASSLERTGNQPQHF. DNA for the CDR3: TGTGCCAGCAGCTTAGAGAGGACAGGGAATCAGCCCCAGCATTTT. The chain combines TRBV7-2 with TRBJ1-5, with 8 nucleotides matching TRBD1. The CDR3 has 15 amino acids. V gave up 1 base and J gave up 4 bases; unmatched junction bases: 3. Germline V gene data show CDR1 as SGHTA and CDR2 as FQGNSA.

The chain couples TRBV19 to TRBJ2-3; TRBD1 or TRBD2 may be the D gene (5 bases each). V lost 5 bases and J lost 4, with 22 bases in between. There are 17 residues in the CDR3. From germline, CDR1 is LNHDA and CDR2 SQIVND (reference sequence). In DNA, the CDR3 is TGTGCCAGTAGTCCCCGTCCTCAATGGGACCAACCAGATACGCAGTATTTT. Its translation is CASSPRPQWDQPDTQYF.

The CDR3 here is CASTRGVGDSYNEQFF. CDR3 sequence (DNA): TGTGCCAGCACTCGCGGGGTGGGAGACTCCTACAATGAGCAGTTCTTC. V gene TRBV5-4 combines with J gene TRBJ2-1, with a weak D call TRBD2 (6 bases). This CDR3 is 16 amino acids long. With 6 bases removed from V and 0 bases from J, the gap between germline ends came to 16 bases. Per the germline V gene, CDR1 is SGHNT and CDR2 is YYREEE (reference sequence). Full variable domain (rest looked up from reference TRBV5-4 and TRBJ2-1): ETGVTQSPTHLIKTRGQQVTLRCSSQSGHNTVSWYQQALGQGPQFIFQYYREEENGRGNFPPRFSGLQFPNYSSELNVNALELDDSALYLCASTRGVGDSYNEQFFGPGTRLTVL.

This chain uses TRBV15 with TRBJ2-2; D is unclear. V was cut by 1 base and J by 5 bases, with 8 bases left in between. This CDR3 has 14 residues. Per the germline V gene, CDR1 is LNHNV and CDR2 is YYDKDF (reference sequence). CDR3 coding DNA: TGTGCCACCAGCAGAGGAACAAGGACCGGGGAGCTGTTTTTT. It yields the protein CATSRGTRTGELFF.